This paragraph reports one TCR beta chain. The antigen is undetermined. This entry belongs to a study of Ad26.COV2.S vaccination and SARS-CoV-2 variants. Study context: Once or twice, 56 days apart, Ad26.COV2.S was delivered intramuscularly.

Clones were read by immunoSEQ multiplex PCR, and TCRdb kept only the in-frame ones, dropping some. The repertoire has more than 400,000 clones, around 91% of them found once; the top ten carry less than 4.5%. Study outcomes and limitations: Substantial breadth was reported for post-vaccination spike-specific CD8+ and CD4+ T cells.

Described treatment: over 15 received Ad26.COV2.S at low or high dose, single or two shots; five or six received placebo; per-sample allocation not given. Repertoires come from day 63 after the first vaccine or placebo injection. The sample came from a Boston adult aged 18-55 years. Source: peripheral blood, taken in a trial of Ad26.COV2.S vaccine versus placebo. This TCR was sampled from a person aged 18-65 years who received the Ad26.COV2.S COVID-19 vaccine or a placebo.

Here the CDR3 DNA reads TGTGCCAGCAGTCCATTACCGATGGGACCGAACACTGAAGCTTTCTTT. This encodes CASSPLPMGPNTEAFF. The chain combines TRBV27 with TRBJ1-1; D might be TRBD1 (5 bases). The V end lost 5 bases, the J end lost 1 base, and 17 bases lay between the germline ends. CDR1 is MNHEY, CDR2 SMNVEV, per germline (reference sequence). This CDR3 contains 16 residues.